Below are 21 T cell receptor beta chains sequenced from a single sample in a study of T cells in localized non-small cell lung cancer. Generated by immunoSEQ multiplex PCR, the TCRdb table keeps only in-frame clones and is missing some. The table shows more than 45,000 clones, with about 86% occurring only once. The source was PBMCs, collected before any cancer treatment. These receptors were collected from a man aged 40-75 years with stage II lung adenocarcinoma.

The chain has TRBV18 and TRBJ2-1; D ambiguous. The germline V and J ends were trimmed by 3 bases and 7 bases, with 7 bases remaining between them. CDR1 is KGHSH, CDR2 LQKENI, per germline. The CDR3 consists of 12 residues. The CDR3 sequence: CASSPTENEQFF. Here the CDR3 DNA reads TGTGCCAGCTCACCTACGGAGAATGAGCAGTTCTTC.

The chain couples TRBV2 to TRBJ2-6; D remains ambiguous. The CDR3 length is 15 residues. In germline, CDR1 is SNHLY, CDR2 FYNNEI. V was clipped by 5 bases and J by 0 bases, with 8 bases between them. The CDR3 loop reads CASSSLISGANVLTF. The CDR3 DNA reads TGTGCCAGCAGTTCCCTGATCTCTGGGGCCAACGTCCTGACTTTC.

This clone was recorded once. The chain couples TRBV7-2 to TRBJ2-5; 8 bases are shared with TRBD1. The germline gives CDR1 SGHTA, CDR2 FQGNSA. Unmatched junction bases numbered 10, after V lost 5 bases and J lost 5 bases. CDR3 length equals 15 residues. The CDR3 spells CASSLQTGAGETQYF. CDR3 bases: TGTGCCAGCAGCCTACAGACAGGGGCGGGGGAGACCCAGTACTTC.

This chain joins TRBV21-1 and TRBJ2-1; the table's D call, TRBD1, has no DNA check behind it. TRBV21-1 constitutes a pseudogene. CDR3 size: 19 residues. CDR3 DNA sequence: TGTGCCAGCATCGACGGAGGCTACGCAGGGGGCCCCCTTAGGGGTGAGCAGTTCTTC. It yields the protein CASIDGGYAGGPLRGEQFF.

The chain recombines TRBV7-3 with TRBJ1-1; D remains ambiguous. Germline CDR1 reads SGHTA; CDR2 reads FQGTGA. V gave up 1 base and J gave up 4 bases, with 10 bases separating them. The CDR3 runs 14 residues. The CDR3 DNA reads TGTGCCAGCAGCTTAAGGGTCGTGAGCACTGAAGCTTTCTTT. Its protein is CASSLRVVSTEAFF.

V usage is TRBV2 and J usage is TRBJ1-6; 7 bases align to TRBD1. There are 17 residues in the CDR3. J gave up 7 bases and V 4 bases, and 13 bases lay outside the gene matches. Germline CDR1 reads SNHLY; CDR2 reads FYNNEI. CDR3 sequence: CASSVIKQGFRNSPLHF. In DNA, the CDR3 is TGTGCCAGCAGTGTAATTAAACAGGGGTTCAGGAATTCACCCCTCCACTTT.

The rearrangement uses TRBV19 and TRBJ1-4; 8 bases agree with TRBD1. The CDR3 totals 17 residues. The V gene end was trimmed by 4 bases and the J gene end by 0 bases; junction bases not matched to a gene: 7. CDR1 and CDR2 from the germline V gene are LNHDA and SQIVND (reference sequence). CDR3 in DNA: TGTGCCAGTAGTACCATTCCAGGGGGCGCAACTAATGAAAAACTGTTTTTT. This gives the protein CASSTIPGGATNEKLFF.

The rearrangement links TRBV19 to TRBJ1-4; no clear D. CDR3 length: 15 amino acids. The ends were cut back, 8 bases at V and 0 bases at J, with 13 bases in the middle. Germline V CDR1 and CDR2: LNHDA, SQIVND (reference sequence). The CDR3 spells CASQKRAATNEKLFF. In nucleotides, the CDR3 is TGTGCCAGTCAGAAACGGGCGGCAACTAATGAAAAACTGTTTTTT.

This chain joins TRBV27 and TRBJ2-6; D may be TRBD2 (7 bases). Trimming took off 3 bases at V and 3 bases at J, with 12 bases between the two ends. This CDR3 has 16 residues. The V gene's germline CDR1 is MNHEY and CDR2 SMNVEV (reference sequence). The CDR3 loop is CASSFWGGGGANVLTF. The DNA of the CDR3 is TGTGCCAGCAGTTTCTGGGGAGGGGGTGGGGCCAACGTCCTGACTTTC.

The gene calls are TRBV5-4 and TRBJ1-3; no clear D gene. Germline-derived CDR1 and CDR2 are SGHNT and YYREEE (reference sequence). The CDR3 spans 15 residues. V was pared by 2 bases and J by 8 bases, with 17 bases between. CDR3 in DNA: TGTGCCAGCAGCTTAGATGAGACACCTGGGGACACCATATATTTT. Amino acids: CASSLDETPGDTIYF.

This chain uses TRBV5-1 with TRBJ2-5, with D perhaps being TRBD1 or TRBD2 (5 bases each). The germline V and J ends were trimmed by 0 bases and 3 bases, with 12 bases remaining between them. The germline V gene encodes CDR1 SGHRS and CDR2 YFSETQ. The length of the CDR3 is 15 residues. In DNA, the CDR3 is TGCGCCAGCAGCTTGGACGAGGGGCAGAAAGAGACCCAGTACTTC. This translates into CASSLDEGQKETQYF.

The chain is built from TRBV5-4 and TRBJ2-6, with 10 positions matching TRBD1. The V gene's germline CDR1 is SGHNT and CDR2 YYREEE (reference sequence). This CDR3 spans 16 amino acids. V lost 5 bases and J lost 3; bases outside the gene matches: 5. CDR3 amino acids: CASSGQGDFGANVLTF. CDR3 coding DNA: TGTGCCAGCAGTGGACAGGGGGACTTTGGGGCCAACGTCCTGACTTTC.

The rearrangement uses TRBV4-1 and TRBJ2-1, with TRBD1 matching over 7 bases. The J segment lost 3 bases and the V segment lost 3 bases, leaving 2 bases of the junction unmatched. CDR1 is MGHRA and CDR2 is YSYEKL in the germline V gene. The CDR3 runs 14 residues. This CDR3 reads CASSQAGGYNEQFF. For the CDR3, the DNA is TGCGCCAGCAGCCAGGCAGGGGGCTACAATGAGCAGTTCTTC.

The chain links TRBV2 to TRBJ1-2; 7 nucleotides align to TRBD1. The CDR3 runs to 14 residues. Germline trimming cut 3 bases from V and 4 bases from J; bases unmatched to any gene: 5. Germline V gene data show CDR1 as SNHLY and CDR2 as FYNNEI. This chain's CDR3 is CASSEKAGGYGYTF. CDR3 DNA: TGTGCCAGCAGTGAGAAGGCAGGGGGCTATGGCTACACCTTC.

The CDR3: CASSLGTAPVQETQYF. The CDR3, as DNA: TGTGCCAGCAGTCTCGGGACAGCCCCCGTTCAAGAGACCCAGTACTTC. The chain employs TRBV7-8 and TRBJ2-5; 7 nucleotides agree with TRBD1. Looked up from germline, CDR1 is SGHVS and CDR2 is FQNEAQ. Trimming took 6 bases from V and 2 from J; bases not matched to a gene: 12. The CDR3 is made up of 16 amino acids.

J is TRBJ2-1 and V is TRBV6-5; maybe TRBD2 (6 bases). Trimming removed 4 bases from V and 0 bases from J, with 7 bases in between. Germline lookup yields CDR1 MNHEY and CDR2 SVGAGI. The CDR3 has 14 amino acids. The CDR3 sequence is CASSSGSSYNEQFF. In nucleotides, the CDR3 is TGTGCCAGCAGTTCCGGGAGCTCCTACAATGAGCAGTTCTTC.

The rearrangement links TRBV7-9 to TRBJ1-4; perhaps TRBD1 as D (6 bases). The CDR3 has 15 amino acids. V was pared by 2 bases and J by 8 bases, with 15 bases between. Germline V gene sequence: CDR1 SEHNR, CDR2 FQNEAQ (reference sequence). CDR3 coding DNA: TGTGCCAGCAGCTTAAGTGGGGGGCGTGACGAAAAACTGTTTTTT. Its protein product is CASSLSGGRDEKLFF.

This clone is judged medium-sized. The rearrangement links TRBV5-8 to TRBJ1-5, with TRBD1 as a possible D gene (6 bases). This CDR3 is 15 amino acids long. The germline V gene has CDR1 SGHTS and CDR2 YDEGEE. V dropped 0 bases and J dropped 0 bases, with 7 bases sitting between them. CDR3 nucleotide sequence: TGTGCCAGCAGCTTGGAAGGGGGTAGCAATCAGCCCCAGCATTTT. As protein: CASSLEGGSNQPQHF.

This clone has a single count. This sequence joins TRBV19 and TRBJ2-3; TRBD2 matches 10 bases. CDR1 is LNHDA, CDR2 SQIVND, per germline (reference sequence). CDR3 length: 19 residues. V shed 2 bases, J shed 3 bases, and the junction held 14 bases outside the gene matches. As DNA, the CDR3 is TGTGCCAGTAGTATAAAACCTAGCGGGGGAAGTTTTGGGACAGATACGCAGTATTTT. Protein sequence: CASSIKPSGGSFGTDTQYF.

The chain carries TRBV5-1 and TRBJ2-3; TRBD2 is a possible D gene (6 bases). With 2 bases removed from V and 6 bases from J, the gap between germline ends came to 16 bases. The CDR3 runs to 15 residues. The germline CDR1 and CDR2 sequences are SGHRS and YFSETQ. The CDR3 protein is CASSFGTDVLDTQYF. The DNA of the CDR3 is TGCGCCAGCAGCTTCGGGACTGACGTATTGGATACGCAGTATTTT.

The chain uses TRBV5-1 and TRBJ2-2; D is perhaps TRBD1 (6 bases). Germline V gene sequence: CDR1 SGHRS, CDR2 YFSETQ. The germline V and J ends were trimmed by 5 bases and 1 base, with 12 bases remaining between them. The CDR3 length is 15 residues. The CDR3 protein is CASRPGTRNTGELFF. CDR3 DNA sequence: TGCGCCAGCAGACCCGGGACAAGGAACACCGGGGAGCTGTTTTTT.